Detailed here is one TCR beta chain. The data belong to a study of blood T cell repertoires in COVID-19. The wider study: Material from acute and convalescent COVID-19 was sourced from the United States, Italy and Spain.

TCRdb's copy holds only in-frame clones and misses some; the assay was immunoSEQ multiplex PCR. The table has some 29,000 clones, 89% seen once. The material sequenced was peripheral blood. The sequence derives from a human donor in a cohort sampled during active COVID-19.

The CDR3 reads CATSREGGGASGEQYF. The CDR3, as DNA: TGTGCCACCAGCAGAGAAGGCGGGGGGGCGAGTGGGGAGCAGTACTTC. J is TRBJ2-7 and V is TRBV15; TRBD2 aligns across 9 bases. CDR1 is LNHNV and CDR2 is YYDKDF in the germline V gene (reference sequence). J lost 7 bases, V lost 0 bases, and 10 bases had no gene match. There are 16 residues in the CDR3.